This T cell receptor beta chain was retrieved from a study of blood T cell repertoires in COVID-19. In the study overall: T cells, B-cell-depleted T cells, or PBMCs supplied cDNA or gDNA.

V dropped 6 bases and J dropped 7 bases, with 10 bases sitting between them. The CDR3 is 13 amino acids. Per germline, CDR1 MNHEY and CDR2 SMNVEV (reference sequence). As originally analysed: Quantification of nucleated cells was approximated via reference gene primer amplification. Libraries were prepared by immunoSEQ multiplex PCR; TCRdb keeps only in-frame clonotypes and omits some of them. That table furnishes V, J and clone size, whereas the DNA furnished D and trimming. Of some 44,000 clones listed, over 75% were seen once; the top ten hold around 22%. This clone was counted only a few times. This TCR came from a woman aged 55 to 70 with acute or convalescent COVID-19. Material: peripheral blood. The chain links TRBV27 to TRBJ1-6, with D unclear. Here the CDR3 DNA reads TGTGCCAGCAGCCCCGTCCGGAATTCACCCCTCCACTTT. This encodes CASSPVRNSPLHF.